A single sample is the source of the 27 T cell receptor beta chains below, sequenced in a study of blood T cell repertoires in COVID-19. The repertoire was sequenced with immunoSEQ multiplex PCR; TCRdb's copy has only in-frame clones and lacks some. The table records a few hundred thousand clones, roughly 85% of them present only once. Specimen: peripheral blood. The receptors derive from a woman of 80 years or more with acute or convalescent COVID-19.

The chain has TRBV5-1 and TRBJ2-3; no clear D gene. This CDR3 has 14 residues. CDR1 is SGHRS and CDR2 is YFSETQ in the germline V gene. The V gene lost 2 bases and the J gene lost 0 bases, with 7 bases spanning the gap. The CDR3 loop is CASSFVPSTDTQYF. The CDR3 nucleotides read TGCGCCAGCAGCTTTGTCCCTAGCACAGATACGCAGTATTTT.

This chain uses TRBV6-5 with TRBJ1-4, with 7 bases fitting TRBD1. The length of the CDR3 is 14 residues. The J segment lost 4 bases and the V segment lost 5 bases, leaving 4 bases of the junction unmatched. Germline CDR1 reads MNHEY; CDR2 reads SVGAGI. CDR3 coding DNA: TGTGCCAGCAGTATAAGACAGGGTAATGAAAAACTGTTTTTT. Translating gives CASSIRQGNEKLFF.

This sequence joins TRBV28 and TRBJ1-1; weak D call: TRBD1 (5 bases). Germline assignment: CDR1 MDHEN and CDR2 SYDVKM. The CDR3 sequence is 13 residues long. The V and J ends lost 7 bases and 1 base respectively, with 10 bases between them. The CDR3 region has the DNA TGTGCCAGCATTTTCAGGGCGAACACTGAAGCTTTCTTT. This gives the protein CASIFRANTEAFF.

This clone was seen a few times. The chain combines TRBV7-9 with TRBJ2-2, with TRBD2 matching 12 bases. This CDR3 is built from 19 residues. Per the germline V gene, CDR1 is SEHNR and CDR2 is FQNEAQ (reference sequence). The V and J ends lost 5 bases and 0 bases, in that order; junction bases with no gene match: 10. The CDR3 loop reads CASSPGGGLAGTNTGELFF. The CDR3 DNA is TGTGCCAGCAGCCCAGGGGGTGGACTAGCGGGGACGAACACCGGGGAGCTGTTTTTT.

The chain carries TRBV6-5 and TRBJ1-5; 11 bases agree with TRBD1. The CDR3 runs 14 residues. Germline values: CDR1 MNHEY, CDR2 SVGAGI. V lost 6 bases to trimming and J lost 4 bases; unmatched junction nucleotides: 2. The CDR3 DNA sequence: TGTGCCAGCAGGGGACAGGGGGGAAATCAGCCCCAGCATTTT. Protein sequence: CASRGQGGNQPQHF.

This sequence joins TRBV27 and TRBJ1-1; 9 bases line up with TRBD1. This CDR3 region has 15 residues. CDR1 and CDR2 (germline): MNHEY, SMNVEV (reference sequence). With 5 bases clipped from V and 6 bases from J, the junction kept 10 bases outside the gene matches. The CDR3 DNA reads TGTGCCAGCAGTCCCACGACAGGGGGGTTCGCTGAAGCTTTCTTT. Its protein is CASSPTTGGFAEAFF.

The chain combines TRBV2 with TRBJ1-1, with 12 bases lining up with TRBD1. The germline V gene encodes CDR1 SNHLY and CDR2 FYNNEI. The CDR3 length is 16 residues. J lost 4 bases, V lost 8 bases, and 11 bases had no gene match. CDR3 in DNA: TGTGCCAGCCACCGGGACAGGGGGCGCAGGGGCACTGAAGCTTTCTTT. Amino acids: CASHRDRGRRGTEAFF.

This chain connects TRBV2 to TRBJ1-5; TRBD1 agrees at 8 bases. The trim removed 4 bases at V and 7 bases at J, leaving 6 bases unmatched. CDR3 length equals 14 residues. Germline V gene lookup returns CDR1 SNHLY and CDR2 FYNNEI. The CDR3 here is CASSGSDRVQPQHF. The CDR3 nucleotides are TGTGCCAGCAGTGGATCGGACAGGGTGCAGCCCCAGCATTTT.

This clone was seen a single time. The genes are TRBV18 and TRBJ2-5; TRBD1 is a possible D gene (5 bases). Germline loops: CDR1 KGHSH, CDR2 LQKENI. Trimming took 6 bases from V and 5 from J, leaving 10 bases between them. CDR3 length: 12 residues. In DNA, the CDR3 is TGTGCCAGCTCGGTCAGACAGGAGACCCAGTACTTC. Amino acids: CASSVRQETQYF.

The CDR3 nucleotides are TGTGCCAGCAGCTTGCCTTCCCCCCCCCATACGCAGTATTTT. It is translated as CASSLPSPPHTQYF. The chain has TRBV5-4 and TRBJ2-3; no clear D gene. The germline V and J ends were trimmed by 1 base and 7 bases, with 13 bases remaining between them. The CDR3 totals 14 residues. Germline V gives CDR1 SGHNT, CDR2 YYREEE (reference sequence).

This chain connects TRBV7-2 to TRBJ2-2; 7 nucleotides align to TRBD1. The germline V gene encodes CDR1 SGHTA and CDR2 FQGNSA. The CDR3 has 14 amino acids. V trimming: 5 bases; J trimming: 4 bases; junction bases outside the gene matches: 4. The CDR3 nucleotides read TGTGCCAGCAGCAGGGGACAGATCACCGGGGAGCTGTTTTTT. This encodes CASSRGQITGELFF.

In DNA form, the CDR3 reads TGTGCCAGCAGCTTAGGCCTAGCGGGGAACAATGAGCAGTTCTTC. It yields the protein CASSLGLAGNNEQFF. The rearrangement uses TRBV7-7 and TRBJ2-1; 9 positions agree with TRBD2. Germline loops: CDR1 SSHAT, CDR2 FNYEAQ (reference sequence). V was clipped by 1 base and J by 5 bases; unmatched bases: 3. CDR3 size: 15 residues.

V gene TRBV6-5 combines with J gene TRBJ2-2; 12 bases are a match to TRBD2. The junction had 4 bases not matched to a gene; V was cut back by 6 bases and J by 8 bases. The germline gives CDR1 MNHEY, CDR2 SVGAGI. This CDR3 spans 14 amino acids. The CDR3 protein is CASRGLAGTGELFF. The CDR3 DNA reads TGTGCCAGCAGGGGACTAGCGGGCACAGGGGAGCTGTTTTTT.

The chain links TRBV5-1 to TRBJ1-2; 9 bases line up with TRBD1. The CDR3 consists of 14 residues. In germline, CDR1 is SGHRS, CDR2 YFSETQ. The trim removed 6 bases at V and 4 bases at J, leaving 7 bases unmatched. The CDR3 reads CASMDDRGSYGYTF. In DNA, the CDR3 is TGCGCCAGCATGGACGACAGGGGGAGCTATGGCTACACCTTC.

The CDR3 nucleotides read TGTGCCAGCTCACCAGGGTTATCGGGCAATGAGCAGTTCTTC. Translation gives CASSPGLSGNEQFF. This chain links TRBV18 with TRBJ2-1, with D unclear. The CDR3 is made up of 14 amino acids. Germline loops: CDR1 KGHSH, CDR2 LQKENI. With 2 bases removed from V and 6 bases from J, the gap between germline ends came to 11 bases.

J is TRBJ1-2 and V is TRBV20-1, with unresolved D. The CDR3 length is 11 residues. CDR1 is DFQATT, CDR2 SNEGSKA, per germline (reference sequence). Between the trimmed V and J ends, which lost 3 bases and 4 bases, there was a span of 6 bases. The CDR3, as DNA: TGCAGTGCTAGTCCCAGCTATGGCTACACCTTC. It encodes CSASPSYGYTF.

The gene calls are TRBV3-1 (or the pseudogene TRBV3-2) and TRBJ2-7; 10 bases agree with TRBD1. The CDR3 loop spans 15 amino acids. The V segment lost 1 base and the J segment 3 bases; nucleotides outside the gene matches: 3. Germline lookup yields CDR1 LGHDT and CDR2 YNNKEL (reference sequence). As DNA, the CDR3 is TGTGCCAGCAGCCAAGGGACAGGGGGTCGCTACGAGCAGTACTTC. This gives the protein CASSQGTGGRYEQYF.

This clone was seen a handful of times. The chain uses TRBV29-1 and TRBJ2-1; 10 nucleotides line up with TRBD2. This CDR3 is 16 amino acids long. V shed 7 bases and J 5 bases; nucleotides not matched to a gene: 14. Germline CDR1 SQVTM, CDR2 ANQGSEA. The CDR3: CSAPTPTSGTNNEQFF. The CDR3 nucleotides are TGCAGCGCTCCAACACCTACTAGCGGGACCAACAATGAGCAGTTCTTC.

The gene calls are TRBV11-3 and TRBJ2-1; TRBD2 aligns across 14 bases. The CDR3 contains 17 residues. Germline values: CDR1 SGHNT, CDR2 YENEEA. With V trimmed by 4 bases and J by 4 bases, 6 bases remained unmatched. The CDR3 nucleotides read TGTGCCAGCAGCTCGAGACTAGCGGGGGGGAAGTACAATGAGCAGTTCTTC. This gives the protein CASSSRLAGGKYNEQFF.

V is TRBV7-2 and J is TRBJ1-2, with 12 bases lining up with TRBD1. CDR1 and CDR2 (germline): SGHTA, FQGNSA. The CDR3 spans 16 residues. The V gene end was trimmed by 1 base and the J gene end by 4 bases; junction bases not matched to a gene: 4. The CDR3 DNA sequence: TGTGCCAGCAGCTTAGACGGGACAGGGGGCTTCTATGGCTACACCTTC. Its translation: CASSLDGTGGFYGYTF.

This sequence joins TRBV2 and TRBJ1-5, with 8 bases identical to TRBD1. Germline loops: CDR1 SNHLY, CDR2 FYNNEI. The CDR3 covers 14 residues. Trimming took 5 bases from V and 7 from J; bases not matched to a gene: 7. Written as DNA, the CDR3 is TGTGCCAGCAGTCCAACAGGGACAGGACAGCCCCAGCATTTT. It translates to CASSPTGTGQPQHF.

The rearrangement joins TRBV6-1 to TRBJ2-1, with 9 bases fitting TRBD2. Germline V gene lookup returns CDR1 MNHNS and CDR2 SASEGT. V shed 1 base and J 12 bases; nucleotides not matched to a gene: 13. The CDR3 runs to 16 residues. CDR3 DNA: TGTGCCAGCAGTGAAGGTTTAGCGGGGGCTGGGATGACGCAGTTCTTC. This sequence encodes CASSEGLAGAGMTQFF.

The chain has TRBV6-5 and TRBJ2-1; possibly TRBD2 for D (6 bases). The V gene lost 0 bases and the J gene lost 4 bases, with 7 bases spanning the gap. CDR1 and CDR2 (germline): MNHEY, SVGAGI. This CDR3 has 14 residues. The CDR3 loop reads CASSYSRGYNEQFF. The DNA for the CDR3 is TGTGCCAGCAGTTACTCGCGGGGATACAATGAGCAGTTCTTC.

This clone was observed a few times. The rearrangement uses TRBV7-3 and TRBJ1-5; 9 nucleotides agree with TRBD1. The CDR3 is 17 residues long. CDR1 is SGHTA and CDR2 is FQGTGA in the germline V gene. With 5 bases clipped from V and 4 bases from J, the junction kept 12 bases outside the gene matches. The CDR3 region is CASSPHHRGPGNQPQHF. For the CDR3, the DNA is TGTGCCAGCAGCCCTCACCACAGGGGGCCGGGGAATCAGCCCCAGCATTTT.

The rearrangement joins TRBV19 to TRBJ1-4; 7 positions match TRBD1. CDR1 LNHDA and CDR2 SQIVND come from the germline V gene (reference sequence). The length of the CDR3 is 13 residues. Trimming took 7 bases from V and 8 from J; bases not matched to a gene: 7. CDR3 bases: TGTGCCAGTATAGGGGGCGGCGCGGAAAAACTGTTTTTT. Residues: CASIGGGAEKLFF.

This clone was counted a few times. Additional DNA sequences in this sample encode the identical CDR3. The CDR3 sequence: CASSSGYGYTF. In DNA, the CDR3 is TGTGCCAGCAGTTCAGGGTATGGCTACACCTTC. The chain links TRBV2 to TRBJ1-2; D is perhaps TRBD1 (5 bases). Germline loops: CDR1 SNHLY, CDR2 FYNNEI. V was pared by 5 bases and J by 5 bases, with 6 bases between. This CDR3 contains 11 residues.

The chain couples TRBV28 to TRBJ1-1; TRBD1 aligns across 10 bases. The CDR3 has 16 amino acids. Germline values: CDR1 MDHEN, CDR2 SYDVKM. Losses at the gene ends were 10 bases for V and 4 bases for J; bases not matched to a gene: 15. For the CDR3, the DNA is TGTGCCACCGTCGATTGGGACAGGGGCAGGACCACTGAAGCTTTCTTT. Translation: CATVDWDRGRTTEAFF.